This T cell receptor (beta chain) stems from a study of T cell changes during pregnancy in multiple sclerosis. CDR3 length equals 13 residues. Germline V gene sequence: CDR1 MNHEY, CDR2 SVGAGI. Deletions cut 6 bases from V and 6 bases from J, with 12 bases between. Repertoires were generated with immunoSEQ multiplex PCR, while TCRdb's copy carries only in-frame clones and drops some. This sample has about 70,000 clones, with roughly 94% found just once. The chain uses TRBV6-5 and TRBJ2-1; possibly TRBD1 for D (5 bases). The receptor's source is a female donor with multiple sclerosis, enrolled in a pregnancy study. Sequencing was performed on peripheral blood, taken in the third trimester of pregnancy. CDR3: CASSQRGSNEQFF. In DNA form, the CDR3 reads TGTGCCAGCAGCCAAAGGGGCAGCAATGAGCAGTTCTTC.